These 7 T cell receptor beta chains were sequenced from one sample in a study of cytomegalovirus exposure and HLA in healthy donors. The method was immunoSEQ multiplex PCR; TCRdb's version includes in-frame clones alone and lacks a portion of them. This sample carries 110,000 to 150,000 clones, about 83% of them seen once, and the ten largest clones take approximately 1.4%. The sequenced sample consisted of PBMCs. Every receptor here comes from a woman aged 30 to 39 in good health and CMV-seronegative.

The chain employs TRBV19 and TRBJ2-1; 11 bases match TRBD1. Germline V gene data show CDR1 as LNHDA and CDR2 as SQIVND (reference sequence). Trimming took 5 bases from V and 5 from J; bases not matched to a gene: 11. The CDR3 consists of 17 residues. CDR3 sequence: CASSPYTRDRGNNEQFF. The CDR3 nucleotides are TGTGCCAGTAGTCCCTATACCCGGGACAGGGGGAACAATGAGCAGTTCTTC.

The V call is TRBV5-5, the J call TRBJ2-5; D uncertain. CDR1 and CDR2 (germline): SGHKS, YYEKEE (reference sequence). The CDR3 extends over 14 amino acids. Trimming took 0 bases from V and 0 from J, leaving 6 bases between them. DNA of the CDR3: TGTGCCAGCAGCTTGGGGAGACACCAAGAGACCCAGTACTTC. Translated, it gives CASSLGRHQETQYF.

This chain connects TRBV19 to TRBJ2-7; 8 nucleotides agree with TRBD1. V shed 4 bases and J 3 bases; nucleotides not matched to a gene: 5. Germline V gene sequence: CDR1 LNHDA, CDR2 SQIVND (reference sequence). This CDR3 is built from 14 residues. In nucleotides, the CDR3 is TGTGCCAGTAGTAGGGGGACAGGCTTCTACGAGCAGTACTTC. This sequence encodes CASSRGTGFYEQYF. Variable domain in full (rest from reference TRBV19 and TRBJ2-7): DGGITQSPKYLFRKEGQNVTLSCEQNLNHDAMYWYRQDPGQGLRLIYYSQIVNDFQKGDIAEGYSVSREKKESFPLTVTSAQKNPTAFYLCASSRGTGFYEQYFGPGTRLTVT.

This CDR3 reads CASSLTGILREKLFF. In nucleotides, the CDR3 is TGCGCCAGCAGCTTGACAGGGATACTGCGGGAAAAACTGTTTTTT. The chain couples TRBV5-1 to TRBJ1-4, with D possibly TRBD1 on 6 matching bases. Germline V CDR1 and CDR2: SGHRS, YFSETQ. This CDR3 is built from 15 residues. V lost 1 base to trimming and J lost 8 bases, with 15 bases between them.

J is TRBJ2-6 and V is TRBV9; possible D gene TRBD1, 6 bases. V was clipped by 2 bases and J by 3 bases, with 9 bases between them. Germline CDR1 and CDR2: SGDLS and YYNGEE. This CDR3 has 15 amino acids. CDR3 DNA: TGTGCCAGCAGCGTGCAGGGGTTTGGGGCCAACGTCCTGACTTTC. Its translation: CASSVQGFGANVLTF.

The rearrangement links TRBV19 to TRBJ1-6, with 7 bases matching TRBD1. This CDR3 is built from 15 residues. V shed 5 bases and J 7 bases; nucleotides not matched to a gene: 8. Germline V gene lookup returns CDR1 LNHDA and CDR2 SQIVND (reference sequence). In nucleotides, the CDR3 is TGTGCCAGTAGTCCCCTCAGGGGGTGGAATTCACCCCTCCACTTT. It encodes CASSPLRGWNSPLHF.

The rearrangement joins TRBV2 to TRBJ2-2, with 12 bases aligning to TRBD2. Germline CDR1 reads SNHLY; CDR2 reads FYNNEI. The V gene end was trimmed by 4 bases and the J gene end by 7 bases; junction bases not matched to a gene: 4. The CDR3 contains 15 residues. CDR3 sequence: CASSASGGALGELFF. The CDR3 DNA is TGTGCCAGCAGTGCTAGCGGGGGGGCCCTCGGGGAGCTGTTTTTT.